The rows below give T cell receptor beta chains drawn from one sample of a study of cytomegalovirus exposure and HLA in healthy donors. Here immunoSEQ multiplex PCR was the method, and the copy in TCRdb shows in-frame clones only, minus some. The table lists about 200,000 clones, approximately 80% of them singletons. Sequencing was carried out using PBMCs. Receptors originate from a man aged 25 to 40 in good health and CMV-seronegative. Each CDR3 is given with its conserved first and last residue. The D gene is left open where the match is weak.

>TRBV5-8|TRBJ1-2|-
TGTGCCAGCAGCTTGGTCCGGGGGAGGGGCTACACCTTC
CASSLVRGRGYTF
>TRBV6-5|TRBJ1-2|-
TGTGCCAGCAGTGGGGGGGCAAACTATGGCTACACCTTC
CASSGGANYGYTF
>TRBV7-2|TRBJ1-3|-
TGTGCCAGCAGCTTAGCGAACCGAGTCTCTGGAAACACCATATATTTT
CASSLANRVSGNTIYF
>TRBV6-5|TRBJ2-7|TRBD1
TGTGCCAGCAGGGCCGGGACAGGGCTCTACGAGCAGTACTTC
CASRAGTGLYEQYF
>TRBV18|TRBJ1-1|TRBD1
TGTGCCAGCTCACCCACAGGGGGACAGGGTCGAGGCACTGAAGCTTTCTTT
CASSPTGGQGRGTEAFF
>TRBV9|TRBJ2-3|-
TGTGCCAGCAGCTCCCACGAGGGTGATACGCAGTATTTT
CASSSHEGDTQYF
>TRBV5-1|TRBJ2-1|-
TGCGCCAGCAGCGATTCGGTTGAGCAGTTCTTC
CASSDSVEQFF
>TRBV5-8|TRBJ1-2|TRBD1
TGTGCCAGCAGCGGGGGGACAGGTCAACCGGGGGACTATAGCTACACCTTC
CASSGGTGQPGDYSYTF
>TRBV19|TRBJ2-1|-
TGTGCCAGTAGTATGGGCTTAAGGTACAATGAGCAGTTCTTC
CASSMGLRYNEQFF
>TRBV27|TRBJ1-1|-
TGTGCCAGCAGCCGATCGGGTCGGGGGGGTTTCACTGAAGCTTTCTTT
CASSRSGRGGFTEAFF
>TRBV4-1|TRBJ2-2|TRBD2
TGCGCCAGCAGCCAAGCGGGGGGGAACACCGGGGAGCTGTTTTTT
CASSQAGGNTGELFF
>TRBV5-6|TRBJ2-1|TRBD2
TGTGCCAGCATCGAAGCGGGGGGTTCCGAAATATTCTACAATGAGCAGTTCTTC
CASIEAGGSEIFYNEQFF
>TRBV5-6|TRBJ2-7|TRBD2
TGTGCCAGCAGCCCAGCGGGGGGTGGGGAGCAGTACTTC
CASSPAGGGEQYF
>TRBV29-1|TRBJ2-1|-
TGCAGCGCTCCCCGAACGGTTAACAATGAGCAGTTCTTC
CSAPRTVNNEQFF
>TRBV28|TRBJ2-3|TRBD1
TGTGCCAGCAGTACAGGGGCCAGCACAGATACGCAGTATTTT
CASSTGASTDTQYF
>TRBV28|TRBJ2-3|-
TGTGCCAGCAGTTTAGAGGATTACACAGATACGCAGTATTTT
CASSLEDYTDTQYF
>TRBV18|TRBJ1-3|TRBD1
TGTGCCAGCTCACCACCCCGGACAGGATTGGGAAACACCATATATTTT
CASSPPRTGLGNTIYF